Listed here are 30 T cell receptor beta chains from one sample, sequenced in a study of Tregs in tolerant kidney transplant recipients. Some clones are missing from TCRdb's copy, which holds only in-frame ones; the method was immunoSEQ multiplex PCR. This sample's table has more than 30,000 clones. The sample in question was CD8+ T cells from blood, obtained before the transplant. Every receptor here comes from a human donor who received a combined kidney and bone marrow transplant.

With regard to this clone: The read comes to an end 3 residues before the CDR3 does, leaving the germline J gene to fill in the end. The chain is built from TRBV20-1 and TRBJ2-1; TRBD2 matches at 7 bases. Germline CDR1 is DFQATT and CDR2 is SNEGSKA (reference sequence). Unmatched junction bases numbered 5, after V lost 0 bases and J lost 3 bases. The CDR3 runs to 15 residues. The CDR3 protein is CSAREAGRFYNEQFF. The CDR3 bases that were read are TGCAGTGCTAGAGAAGCGGGAAGGTTCTACAATGAG.

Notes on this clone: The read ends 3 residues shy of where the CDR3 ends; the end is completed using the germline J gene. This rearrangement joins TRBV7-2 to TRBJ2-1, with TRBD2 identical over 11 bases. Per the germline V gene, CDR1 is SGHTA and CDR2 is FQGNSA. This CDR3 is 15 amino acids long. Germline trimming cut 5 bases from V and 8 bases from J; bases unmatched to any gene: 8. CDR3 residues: CASSPTSGEDYEQFF. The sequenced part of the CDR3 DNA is TGTGCCAGCAGCCCGACTAGCGGGGAGGACTATGAG.

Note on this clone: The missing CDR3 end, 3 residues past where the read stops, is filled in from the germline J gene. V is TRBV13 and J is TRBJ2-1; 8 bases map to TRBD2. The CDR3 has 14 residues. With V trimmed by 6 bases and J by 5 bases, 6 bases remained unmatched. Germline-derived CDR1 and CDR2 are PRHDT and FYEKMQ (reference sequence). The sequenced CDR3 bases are TGTGCCAGCAGGGGGGCGGGAGGTAACAATGAG. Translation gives CASRGAGGNNE. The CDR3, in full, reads CASRGAGGNNEQFF. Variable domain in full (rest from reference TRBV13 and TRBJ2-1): AAGVIQSPRHLIKEKRETATLKCYPIPRHDTVYWYQQGPGQDPQFLISFYEKMQSDKGSIPDRFSAQQFSDYHSELNMSSLELGDSALYFCASRGAGGNNEQFFGPGTRLTVL.

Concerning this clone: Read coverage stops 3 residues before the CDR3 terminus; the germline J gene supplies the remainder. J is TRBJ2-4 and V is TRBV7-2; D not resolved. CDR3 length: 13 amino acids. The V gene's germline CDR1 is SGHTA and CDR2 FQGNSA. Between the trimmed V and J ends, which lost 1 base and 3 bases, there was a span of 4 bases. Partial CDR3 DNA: TGTGCCAGCAGCTTAGGGCTCAAAAACATT. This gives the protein CASSLGLKNI. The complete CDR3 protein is CASSLGLKNIQYF. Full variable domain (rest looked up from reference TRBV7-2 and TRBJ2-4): GAGVSQSPSNKVTEKGKDVELRCDPISGHTALYWYRQSLGQGLEFLIYFQGNSAPDKSGLPSDRFSAERTGGSVSTLTIQRTQQEDSAVYLCASSLGLKNIQYFGAGTRLSVL.

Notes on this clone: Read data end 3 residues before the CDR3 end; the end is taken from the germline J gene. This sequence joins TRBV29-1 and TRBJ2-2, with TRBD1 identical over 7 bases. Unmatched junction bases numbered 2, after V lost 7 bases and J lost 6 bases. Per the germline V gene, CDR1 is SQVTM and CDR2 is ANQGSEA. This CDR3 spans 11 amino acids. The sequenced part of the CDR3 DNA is TGCAGCGCACAGGGGTCCGGGGAG. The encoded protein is CSAQGSGE. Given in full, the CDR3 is CSAQGSGELFF.

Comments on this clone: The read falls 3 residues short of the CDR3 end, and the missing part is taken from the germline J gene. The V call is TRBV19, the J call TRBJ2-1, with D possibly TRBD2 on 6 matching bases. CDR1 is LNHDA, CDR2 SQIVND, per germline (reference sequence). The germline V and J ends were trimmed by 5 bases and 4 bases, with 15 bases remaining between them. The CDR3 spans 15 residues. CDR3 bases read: TGTGCCAGTAGTCATCGGGACTTCGTATACAATGAG. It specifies CASSHRDFVYNE. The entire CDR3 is CASSHRDFVYNEQFF. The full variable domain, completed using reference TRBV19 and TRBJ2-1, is DGGITQSPKYLFRKEGQNVTLSCEQNLNHDAMYWYRQDPGQGLRLIYYSQIVNDFQKGDIAEGYSVSREKKESFPLTVTSAQKNPTAFYLCASSHRDFVYNEQFFGPGTRLTVL.

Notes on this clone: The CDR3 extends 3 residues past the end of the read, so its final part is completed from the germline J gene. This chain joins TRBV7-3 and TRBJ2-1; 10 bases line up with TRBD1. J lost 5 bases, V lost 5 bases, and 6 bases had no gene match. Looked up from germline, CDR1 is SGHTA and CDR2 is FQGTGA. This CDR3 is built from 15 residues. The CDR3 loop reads CASSIGQGDDNEQFF. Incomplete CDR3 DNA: TGTGCCAGCAGCATCGGACAGGGGGACGACAATGAG.

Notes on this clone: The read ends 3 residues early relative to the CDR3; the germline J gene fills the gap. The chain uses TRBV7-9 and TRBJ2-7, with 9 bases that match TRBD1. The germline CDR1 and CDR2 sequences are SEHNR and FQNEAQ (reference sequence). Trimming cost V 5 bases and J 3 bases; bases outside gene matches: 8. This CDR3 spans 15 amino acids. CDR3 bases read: TGTGCCAGCAGCGTTCCGGGACAGGGAATCTACGAG. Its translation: CASSVPGQGIYE. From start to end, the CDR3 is CASSVPGQGIYEQYF.

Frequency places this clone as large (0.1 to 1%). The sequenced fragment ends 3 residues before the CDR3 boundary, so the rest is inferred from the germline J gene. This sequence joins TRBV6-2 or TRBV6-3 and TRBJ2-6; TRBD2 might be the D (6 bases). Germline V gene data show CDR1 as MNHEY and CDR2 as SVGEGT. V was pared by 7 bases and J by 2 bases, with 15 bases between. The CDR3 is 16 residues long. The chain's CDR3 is CASTPTWGAGANVLTF. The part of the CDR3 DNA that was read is TGTGCCAGCACCCCTACGTGGGGGGCTGGGGCCAACGTC.

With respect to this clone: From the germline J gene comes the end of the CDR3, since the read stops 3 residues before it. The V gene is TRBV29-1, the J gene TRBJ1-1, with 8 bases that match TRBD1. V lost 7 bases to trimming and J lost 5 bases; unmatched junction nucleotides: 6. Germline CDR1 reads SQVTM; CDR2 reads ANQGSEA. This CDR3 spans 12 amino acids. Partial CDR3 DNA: TGCAGCGCGAGACAGGGGTTGACTGAA. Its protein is CSARQGLTE. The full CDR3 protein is CSARQGLTEAFF.

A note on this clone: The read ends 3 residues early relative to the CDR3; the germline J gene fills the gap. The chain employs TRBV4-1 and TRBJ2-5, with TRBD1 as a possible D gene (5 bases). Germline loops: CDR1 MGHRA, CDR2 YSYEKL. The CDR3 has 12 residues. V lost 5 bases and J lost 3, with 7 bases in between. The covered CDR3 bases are TGCGCCAGCAGCTCGACAGAAGAGACC. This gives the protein CASSSTEET. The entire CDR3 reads CASSSTEETQYF.

The sequenced CDR3 bases are TGTGCCAGCAGTACAGCTCACAATGAAAAA. Translated: CASSTAHNEK. The whole CDR3 is CASSTAHNEKLFF. V gene TRBV7-9 combines with J gene TRBJ1-4; unclear D gene. Read data end 3 residues before the CDR3 end; the end is taken from the germline J gene. Germline CDR1 SEHNR, CDR2 FQNEAQ (reference sequence). The CDR3 spans 13 residues. V was pared by 6 bases and J by 5 bases, with 10 bases between.

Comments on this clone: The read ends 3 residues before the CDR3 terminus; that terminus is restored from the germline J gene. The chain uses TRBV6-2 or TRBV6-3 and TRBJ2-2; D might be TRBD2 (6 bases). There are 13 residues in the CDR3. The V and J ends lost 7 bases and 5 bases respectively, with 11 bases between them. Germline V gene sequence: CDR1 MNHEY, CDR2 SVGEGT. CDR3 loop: CASKPLATGELFF. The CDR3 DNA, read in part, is TGTGCCAGCAAACCCCTAGCGACCGGGGAG.

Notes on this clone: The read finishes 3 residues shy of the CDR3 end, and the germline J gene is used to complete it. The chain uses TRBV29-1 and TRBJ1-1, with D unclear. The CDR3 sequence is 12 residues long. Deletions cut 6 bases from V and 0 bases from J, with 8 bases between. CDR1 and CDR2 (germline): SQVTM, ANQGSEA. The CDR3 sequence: CSVVNMNTEAFF. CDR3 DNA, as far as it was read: TGCAGCGTAGTTAACATGAACACTGAA.

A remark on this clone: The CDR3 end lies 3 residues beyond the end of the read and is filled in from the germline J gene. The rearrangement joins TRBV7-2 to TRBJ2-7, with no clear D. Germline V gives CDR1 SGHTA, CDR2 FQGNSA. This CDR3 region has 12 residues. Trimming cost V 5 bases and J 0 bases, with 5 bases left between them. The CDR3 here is CASSLSSYEQYF. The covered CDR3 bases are TGTGCCAGCAGCCTCAGCTCCTACGAG.

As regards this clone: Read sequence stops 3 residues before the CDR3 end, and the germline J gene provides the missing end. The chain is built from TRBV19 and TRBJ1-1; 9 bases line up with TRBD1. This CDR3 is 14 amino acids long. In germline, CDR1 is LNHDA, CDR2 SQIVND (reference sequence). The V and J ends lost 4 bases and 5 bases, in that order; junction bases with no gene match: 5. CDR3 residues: CASSTGTGWTEAFF. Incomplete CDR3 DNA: TGTGCCAGTAGTACGGGGACAGGGTGGACTGAA.

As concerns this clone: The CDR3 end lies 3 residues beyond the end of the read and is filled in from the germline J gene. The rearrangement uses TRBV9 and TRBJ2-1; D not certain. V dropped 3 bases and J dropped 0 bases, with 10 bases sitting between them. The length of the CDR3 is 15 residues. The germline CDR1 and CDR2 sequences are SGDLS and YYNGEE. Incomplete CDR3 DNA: TGTGCCAGCAGCGCACTTAGAAGCTCCTACAATGAG. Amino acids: CASSALRSSYNE. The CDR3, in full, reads CASSALRSSYNEQFF.

The covered CDR3 bases are TGCAGTGCTAGAGACGGAAACGGGAGGGCGGGGGACAATGAG. Residues: CSARDGNGRAGDNE. The CDR3 in full is CSARDGNGRAGDNEQFF. This chain links TRBV20-1 with TRBJ2-1; 8 bases are a match to TRBD2. The CDR3 extends 3 residues past the end of the read, so its final part is completed from the germline J gene. Unmatched junction bases numbered 12, after V lost 0 bases and J lost 5 bases. The length of the CDR3 is 17 residues. The V gene's germline CDR1 is DFQATT and CDR2 SNEGSKA (reference sequence).

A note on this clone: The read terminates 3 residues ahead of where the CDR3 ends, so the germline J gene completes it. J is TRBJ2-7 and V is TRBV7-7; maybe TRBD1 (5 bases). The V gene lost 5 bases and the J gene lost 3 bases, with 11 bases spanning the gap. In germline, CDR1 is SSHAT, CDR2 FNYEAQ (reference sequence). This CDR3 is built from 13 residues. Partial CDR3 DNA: TGTGCCAGCAGCCCAGGACACAACTACGAG. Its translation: CASSPGHNYE. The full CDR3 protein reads CASSPGHNYEQYF. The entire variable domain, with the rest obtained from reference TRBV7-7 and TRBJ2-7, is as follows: GAGVSQSPRYKVTKRGQDVTLRCDPISSHATLYWYQQALGQGPEFLTYFNYEAQPDKSGLPSDRFSAERPEGSISTLTIQRTEQRDSAMYRCASSPGHNYEQYFGPGTRLTVT.

CDR3 DNA, as far as it was read: TGTGCCAGCAGCTTAGGTGGGCGGGATTCCTACGAG. Protein: CASSLGGRDSYE. The full CDR3 sequence reads CASSLGGRDSYEQYF. The chain couples TRBV13 to TRBJ2-7; D is perhaps TRBD2 (6 bases). The DNA ends 3 residues before the CDR3 does, and the rest of the CDR3 is filled in from the germline J gene. Germline lookup yields CDR1 PRHDT and CDR2 FYEKMQ (reference sequence). V lost 0 bases and J lost 1, with 10 bases in between. CDR3 length equals 15 residues.

CDR3 bases read: TGCAGTGCTAGAGATTTAGGGGAAGTTGACGAG. This codes for CSARDLGEVDE. The full CDR3 is CSARDLGEVDEQYF. The rearrangement links TRBV20-1 to TRBJ2-7; D is perhaps TRBD1 (5 bases). The CDR3 is cut off 3 residues early in the read; its end comes from the germline J gene. Trimming shortened V by 0 bases and J by 5 bases, and 14 bases separated the two germline ends. The CDR3 is made up of 14 amino acids. CDR1 is DFQATT, CDR2 SNEGSKA, per germline (reference sequence).

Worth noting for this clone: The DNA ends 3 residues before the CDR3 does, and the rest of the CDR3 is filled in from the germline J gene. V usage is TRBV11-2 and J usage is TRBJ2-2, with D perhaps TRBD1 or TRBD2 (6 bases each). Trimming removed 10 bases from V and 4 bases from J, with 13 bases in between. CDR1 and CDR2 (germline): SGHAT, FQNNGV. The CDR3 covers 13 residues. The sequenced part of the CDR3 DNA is TGTGCCACCTTCGGAGGGGGCACCGGGGAG. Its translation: CATFGGGTGE. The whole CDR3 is CATFGGGTGELFF.

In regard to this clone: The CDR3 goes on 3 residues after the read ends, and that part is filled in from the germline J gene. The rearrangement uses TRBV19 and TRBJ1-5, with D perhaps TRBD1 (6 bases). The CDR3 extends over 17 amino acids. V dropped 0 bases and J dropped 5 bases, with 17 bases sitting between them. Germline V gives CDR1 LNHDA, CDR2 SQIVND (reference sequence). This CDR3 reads CASSIDLSAGVDQPQHF. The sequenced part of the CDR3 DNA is TGTGCCAGTAGTATAGATCTATCGGCAGGGGTGGATCAGCCC.

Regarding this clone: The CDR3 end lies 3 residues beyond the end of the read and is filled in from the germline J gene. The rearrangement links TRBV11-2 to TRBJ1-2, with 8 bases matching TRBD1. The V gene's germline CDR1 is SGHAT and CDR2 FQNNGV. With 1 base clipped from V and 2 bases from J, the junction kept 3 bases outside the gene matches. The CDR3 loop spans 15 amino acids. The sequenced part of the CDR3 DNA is TGTGCCAGCAGCTTAGTACAGGGGGTCAACTATGGC. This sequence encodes CASSLVQGVNYG. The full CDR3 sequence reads CASSLVQGVNYGYTF.

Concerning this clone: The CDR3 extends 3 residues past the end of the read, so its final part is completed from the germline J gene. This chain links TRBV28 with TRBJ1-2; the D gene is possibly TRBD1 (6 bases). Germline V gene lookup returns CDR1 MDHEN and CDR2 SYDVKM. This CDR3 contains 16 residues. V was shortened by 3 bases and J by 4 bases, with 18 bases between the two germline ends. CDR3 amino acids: CASSFGQYGSAYGYTF. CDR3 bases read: TGTGCCAGCAGTTTCGGACAGTACGGTTCTGCCTATGGC.

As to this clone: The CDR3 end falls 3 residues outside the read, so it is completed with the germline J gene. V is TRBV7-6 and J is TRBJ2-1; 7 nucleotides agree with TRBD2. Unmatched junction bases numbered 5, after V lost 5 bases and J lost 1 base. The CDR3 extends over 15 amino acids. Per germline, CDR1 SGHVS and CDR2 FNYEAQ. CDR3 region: CASSPGGVSYNEQFF. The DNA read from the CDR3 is TGTGCCAGCAGCCCGGGGGGAGTTTCCTACAATGAG. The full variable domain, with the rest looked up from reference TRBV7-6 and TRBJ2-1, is GAGVSQSPRYKVTKRGQDVALRCDPISGHVSLYWYRQALGQGPEFLTYFNYEAQQDKSGLPNDRFSAERPEGSISTLTIQRTEQRDSAMYRCASSPGGVSYNEQFFGPGTRLTVL.

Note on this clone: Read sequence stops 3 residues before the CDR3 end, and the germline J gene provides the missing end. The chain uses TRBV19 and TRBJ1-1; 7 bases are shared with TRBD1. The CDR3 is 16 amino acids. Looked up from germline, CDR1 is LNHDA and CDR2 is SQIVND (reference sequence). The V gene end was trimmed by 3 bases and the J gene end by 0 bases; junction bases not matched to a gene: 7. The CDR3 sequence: CASSISGGNMNTEAFF. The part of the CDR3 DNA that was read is TGTGCCAGTAGTATTTCAGGGGGGAACATGAACACTGAA. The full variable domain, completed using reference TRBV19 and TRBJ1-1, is DGGITQSPKYLFRKEGQNVTLSCEQNLNHDAMYWYRQDPGQGLRLIYYSQIVNDFQKGDIAEGYSVSREKKESFPLTVTSAQKNPTAFYLCASSISGGNMNTEAFFGQGTRLTVV.

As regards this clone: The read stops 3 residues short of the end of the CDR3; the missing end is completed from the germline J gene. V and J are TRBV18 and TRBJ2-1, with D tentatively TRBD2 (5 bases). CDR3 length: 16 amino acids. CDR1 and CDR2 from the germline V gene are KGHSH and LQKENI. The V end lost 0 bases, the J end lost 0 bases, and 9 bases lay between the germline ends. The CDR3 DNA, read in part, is TGTGCCAGCTCACCACCTAGCGTCAGCTCCTACAATGAG. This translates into CASSPPSVSSYNE. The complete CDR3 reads CASSPPSVSSYNEQFF.

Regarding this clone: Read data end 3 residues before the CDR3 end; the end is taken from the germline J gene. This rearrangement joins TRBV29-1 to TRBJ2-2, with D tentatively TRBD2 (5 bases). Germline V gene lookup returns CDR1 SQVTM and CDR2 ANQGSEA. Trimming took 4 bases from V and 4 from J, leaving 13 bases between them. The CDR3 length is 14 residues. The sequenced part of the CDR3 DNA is TGCAGCGTTGTGGGCCTCCGGGGCACCGGGGAG. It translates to CSVVGLRGTGE. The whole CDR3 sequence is CSVVGLRGTGELFF.

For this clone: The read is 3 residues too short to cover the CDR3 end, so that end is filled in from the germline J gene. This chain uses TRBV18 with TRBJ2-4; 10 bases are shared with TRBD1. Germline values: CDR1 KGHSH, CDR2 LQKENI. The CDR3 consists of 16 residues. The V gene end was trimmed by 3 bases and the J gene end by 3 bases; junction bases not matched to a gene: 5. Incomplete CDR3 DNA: TGTGCCAGCTCACCTCGGGACAGGGGCCTCAAAAACATT. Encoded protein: CASSPRDRGLKNI. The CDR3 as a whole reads CASSPRDRGLKNIQYF.